This T cell receptor (beta chain) was sequenced for a study of shared clonotypes between healthy human individuals. J lost 5 bases, V lost 8 bases, and 11 bases had no gene match. CDR3 length: 14 residues. Looked up from germline, CDR1 is ENHRY and CDR2 is SYGVKD. Some 30,000 T cell genomes (around 0.2 ug DNA) went into each sorted-subset replicate. Produced via immunoSEQ multiplex PCR; TCRdb's table is partial and in-frame only. The sample shows over 750,000 clones, 95% to 97% of them seen only once. General study results and limits: Clonotype sharing across several donors was observed for around 5% of naive CD4 clonotypes.

CD8 cells classed as naive were CD45RO-negative and positively selected for CCR7, excluding terminally differentiated effector memory CD45RA+ cells. Points on this clone: What it recognizes is unknown.

The sequencing input was naive CD8+ T cells sorted from blood. The V and J genes are TRBV10-3 and TRBJ2-7; 8 bases are shared with TRBD1. The TCR comes from a man aged 25-40 years in good health. In DNA form, the CDR3 reads TGTGCCATCGGTATTCAGGGACAGGCAGACGAGCAGTACTTC. Encoded protein: CAIGIQGQADEQYF.